The 16 T cell receptor beta chains listed next were all sequenced from one sample in a study of beta chain features in type 1 diabetes. No antigen is known for these receptors. As every portion of the isolated RNA was reverse transcribed, the sequencing read expressed TCRB transcripts. Profiled with immunoSEQ multiplex PCR; TCRdb holds only in-frame clones, not every one. The profile shows hundreds of thousands of clones, more than 12% of them singletons. Study-level results: Within each of all four CD4+ subsets, Type 1 diabetes patients had TCRB CDR3s that were moderately but significantly shorter.

The specimen was naive CD4+ T cells from blood. The source of these receptors is a man aged 18-30 years with type 1 diabetes.

This clone has a handful of counts. The chain combines TRBV20-1 with TRBJ2-1; D remains ambiguous. The V end lost 3 bases, the J end lost 9 bases, and 3 bases lay between the germline ends. The CDR3 has 9 amino acids. The germline V gene encodes CDR1 DFQATT and CDR2 SNEGSKA (reference sequence). CDR3 residues: CSASTEQFF. The DNA for the CDR3 is TGCAGTGCTAGTACTGAGCAGTTCTTC.

This chain links TRBV2 with TRBJ1-5, with 9 bases fitting TRBD1. J lost 4 bases, V lost 3 bases, and 7 bases had no gene match. This CDR3 is built from 16 residues. Germline CDR1 reads SNHLY; CDR2 reads FYNNEI. CDR3 amino acids: CASSDTGGGGNQPQHF. In DNA form, the CDR3 reads TGTGCCAGCAGTGACACAGGGGGCGGTGGAAATCAGCCCCAGCATTTT.

The rearrangement joins TRBV2 to TRBJ2-2; D ambiguous. Germline loops: CDR1 SNHLY, CDR2 FYNNEI. V lost 7 bases and J lost 3, with 9 bases in between. This CDR3 region has 13 residues. CDR3 amino acids: CASKLGYTGELFF. CDR3 DNA: TGTGCCAGCAAACTGGGGTACACCGGGGAGCTGTTTTTT.

The chain joins TRBV6-5 to TRBJ2-5; 7 nucleotides agree with TRBD1. The CDR3 covers 14 residues. Germline V gene data show CDR1 as MNHEY and CDR2 as SVGAGI. V was clipped by 5 bases and J by 2 bases; unmatched bases: 5. DNA for the CDR3: TGTGCCAGCAGTCCCGGGACAGCACAAGAGACCCAGTACTTC. It translates to CASSPGTAQETQYF.

The genes are TRBV7-2 and TRBJ1-2; 7 nucleotides match TRBD1. Germline loops: CDR1 SGHTA, CDR2 FQGNSA. With 4 bases clipped from V and 7 bases from J, the junction kept 9 bases outside the gene matches. The CDR3 runs to 14 residues. The chain's CDR3 is CASSSSDRAGGYTF. The CDR3 DNA reads TGTGCCAGCAGCTCCTCAGACAGGGCTGGTGGCTACACCTTC.

This clone was counted only a few times. The CDR3 bases are TGTGCCTCCAGGGTATTCTCCTACAATGAGCAGTTCTTC. It translates to CASRVFSYNEQFF. The rearrangement joins TRBV30 to TRBJ2-1; D perhaps matches TRBD1 (5 bases). Germline assignment: CDR1 GTSNPN and CDR2 SVGIG (reference sequence). V lost 7 bases and J 0 bases, leaving 10 bases between the germline ends. The CDR3 covers 13 residues.

The gene calls are TRBV28 and TRBJ2-1, with D perhaps matching TRBD1 or TRBD2 (5 bases each). CDR3 length: 11 amino acids. Germline CDR1 reads MDHEN; CDR2 reads SYDVKM. Trimming pared 7 bases from V and 13 bases from J, leaving 14 bases between. This chain's CDR3 is CASNERGVQFF. CDR3 DNA: TGTGCCAGCAACGAAAGGGGAGTCCAGTTCTTC.

This chain uses TRBV5-1 with TRBJ1-4; no reliable D call. The germline V and J ends were trimmed by 4 bases and 5 bases, with 12 bases remaining between them. CDR1 and CDR2 from the germline V gene are SGHRS and YFSETQ. This CDR3 has 14 residues. CDR3: CASSLQRGNEKLFF. The DNA for the CDR3 is TGCGCCAGCAGCCTCCAGCGTGGCAATGAAAAACTGTTTTTT.

This clone occurred a few times. The J gene is TRBJ2-3, the V gene TRBV14, with D perhaps assigned TRBD1 or TRBD2 (5 bases each). The CDR3 runs 14 residues. V lost 5 bases to trimming and J lost 7 bases, with 16 bases between them. The germline V gene encodes CDR1 SGHDN and CDR2 FVKESK. CDR3 DNA sequence: TGTGCCAGCAGCTCCGGGACGGTTGTTTATACGCAGTATTTT. It codes for CASSSGTVVYTQYF.

This clone was observed a few times. The J gene is TRBJ1-4, the V gene TRBV7-6; D gene ambiguous. The CDR3 loop spans 16 amino acids. V was clipped by 4 bases and J by 0 bases, with 12 bases between them. Germline V gives CDR1 SGHVS, CDR2 FNYEAQ. The DNA for the CDR3 is TGTGCCAGCAGCTCGATTCCAGGTCCAACTAATGAAAAACTGTTTTTT. Protein: CASSSIPGPTNEKLFF.

The chain links TRBV29-1 to TRBJ1-1; 9 bases align to TRBD1. Germline CDR1 is SQVTM and CDR2 is ANQGSEA. Trimming at V came to 7 bases and at J to 3 bases, leaving 12 bases not matched to a gene. There are 15 residues in the CDR3. The CDR3 spells CSAVGTGFMDTEAFF. The CDR3 region has the DNA TGCAGCGCTGTCGGGACAGGGTTCATGGACACTGAAGCTTTCTTT. Complete variable domain (other parts from reference TRBV29-1 and TRBJ1-1): SAVISQKPSRDICQRGTSLTIQCQVDSQVTMMFWYRQQPGQSLTLIATANQGSEATYESGFVIDKFPISRPNLTFSTLTVSNMSPEDSSIYLCSAVGTGFMDTEAFFGQGTRLTVV.

The chain carries TRBV7-9 and TRBJ1-3; no definite D call. This CDR3 is 13 amino acids long. V was cut by 6 bases and J by 3 bases, with 9 bases left in between. The germline V gene encodes CDR1 SEHNR and CDR2 FQNEAQ (reference sequence). CDR3 bases: TGTGCCAGCAGGAATAGTCTTGGAAACACCATATATTTT. Translation gives CASRNSLGNTIYF.

This clone was recorded a few times. As DNA, the CDR3 is TGTGCCAGCTCACCGCGGGTTAGGGGGAACACTGAAGCTTTCTTT. Residues: CASSPRVRGNTEAFF. V gene TRBV18 combines with J gene TRBJ1-1, with D tentatively TRBD1 (5 bases). Trimming stripped 3 bases from V and 1 base from J, with 12 bases between. CDR1 is KGHSH and CDR2 is LQKENI in the germline V gene. CDR3 length: 15 residues.

This clone was picked up a small number of times. The V gene is TRBV7-2, the J gene TRBJ1-1, with a weak D call TRBD1 (6 bases). CDR3 length: 12 residues. CDR1 is SGHTA, CDR2 FQGNSA, per germline. Trimming left V 8 bases short and J 8 bases short, with 15 bases between. For the CDR3, the DNA is TGTGCCAGCCGACCAGGGGAAATCGAAGCTTTCTTT. Protein: CASRPGEIEAFF. Combining the CDR3 with reference TRBV7-2 and TRBJ1-1 gives the whole variable domain GAGVSQSPSNKVTEKGKDVELRCDPISGHTALYWYRQSLGQGLEFLIYFQGNSAPDKSGLPSDRFSAERTGGSVSTLTIQRTQQEDSAVYLCASRPGEIEAFFGQGTRLTVV.

This clone was recorded a few times. This chain connects TRBV4-1 to TRBJ2-2, with 8 bases matching TRBD1. Looked up from germline, CDR1 is MGHRA and CDR2 is YSYEKL. Unmatched junction bases numbered 2, after V lost 5 bases and J lost 3 bases. This CDR3 region has 14 residues. For the CDR3, the DNA is TGCGCCAGCAGCGACAGGGGTTACACCGGGGAGCTGTTTTTT. Protein: CASSDRGYTGELFF.

The V and J genes are TRBV27 and TRBJ1-4, with TRBD1 identical over 9 bases. The length of the CDR3 is 15 residues. Germline V gives CDR1 MNHEY, CDR2 SMNVEV (reference sequence). J lost 11 bases, V lost 5 bases, and 12 bases had no gene match. The CDR3 sequence is CASSTFTQGAGKLFF. For the CDR3, the DNA is TGTGCCAGCAGTACATTCACACAGGGGGCAGGGAAACTGTTTTTT.